This paragraph reports one TCR beta chain. V trimming: 3 bases; J trimming: 5 bases; junction bases outside the gene matches: 17. From germline, CDR1 is GTSNPN and CDR2 SVGIG (reference sequence). The CDR3 spans 17 residues. The participants were between roughly 18 and 100 years old and came from about two dozen US areas. The entry originates in a study of blood T cell repertoires in COVID-19. Clones were read by immunoSEQ multiplex PCR, and TCRdb kept only the in-frame ones, dropping some. The profile covers under 55,000 clones, with about 78% appearing a single time and about 5% taken by the ten largest.

The TCR sequence derives from a woman in her fifties or sixties with acute COVID-19. The sequenced sample consisted of PBMCs or T cells enriched from blood (not recorded which). The chain combines TRBV30 with TRBJ1-2; 8 positions agree with TRBD1. CDR3 sequence reads: CAWRPQGAKGALYGYTF. The CDR3 DNA follows: TGTGCCTGGAGACCGCAGGGGGCGAAGGGGGCCCTGTATGGCTACACCTTC.